This T cell receptor (beta chain) was retrieved from a study of T-cell reconstitution after alpha-beta-depleted transplantation in children. Unique molecular identifiers were incorporated when the TCRbeta library was constructed. A single record per CDR3 protein comes from TCRdb applying MiXCR to the PCR reads. Seen here are around 410,000 distinct CDR3 sequences, around 9.9% observed once, and the top ten hold 5% to 6.5%. CDR1 is MNHEY and CDR2 is SMNVEV in the germline V gene (reference sequence). The CDR3 contains 15 residues. The V and J ends lost 3 bases and 2 bases, in that order; junction bases with no gene match: 4. This clonotype was recorded at least ten times.

The rearrangement links TRBV27 to TRBJ2-5; the match to TRBD2 covers 9 bases. This sequence originates from a human donor who donated a stem cell graft to a child with acute myeloid leukemia. The material was PBMCs from the stem cell graft donor, obtained from the stem cell graft. Here the CDR3 DNA reads TGTGCCAGCAGTTTCGGCGGGGGGGATCAAGAGACCCAGTACTTC. Amino acids: CASSFGGGDQETQYF.